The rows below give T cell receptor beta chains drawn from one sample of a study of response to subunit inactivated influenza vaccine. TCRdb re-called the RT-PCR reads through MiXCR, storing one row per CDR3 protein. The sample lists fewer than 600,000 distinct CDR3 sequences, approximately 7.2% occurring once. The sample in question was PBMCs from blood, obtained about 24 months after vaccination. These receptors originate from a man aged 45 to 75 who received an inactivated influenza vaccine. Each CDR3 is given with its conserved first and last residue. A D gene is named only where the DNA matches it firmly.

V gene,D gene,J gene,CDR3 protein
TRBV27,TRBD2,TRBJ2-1,CASSPWTSGDEQFF
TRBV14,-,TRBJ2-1,CASSQVVSASYNEQFF
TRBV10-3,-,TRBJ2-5,CAIGGGETQYF
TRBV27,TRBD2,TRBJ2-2,CASSLYLPGLAGTNTNTGELFF
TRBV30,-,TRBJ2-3,CAWSGGPTDTQYF
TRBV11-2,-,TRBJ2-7,CASSLRTAAYEQYF
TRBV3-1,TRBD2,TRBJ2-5,CASSPAGGTQETQYF
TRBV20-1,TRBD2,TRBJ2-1,CSARPWGSGSWDEQFF
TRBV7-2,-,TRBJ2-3,CASSLVLVASDTQYF
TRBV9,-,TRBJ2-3,CASSLTLADTDTQYF
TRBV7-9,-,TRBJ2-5,CASSGTGLGKTQYF
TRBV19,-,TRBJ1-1,CASIGRSEAFF
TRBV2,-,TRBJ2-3,CASSLGRLADTQYF
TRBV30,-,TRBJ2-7,CAWSSQGLYEQYF
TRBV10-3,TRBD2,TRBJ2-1,CAISSSGGPHEQFF
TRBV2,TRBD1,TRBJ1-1,CASTTGQGGTEAFF
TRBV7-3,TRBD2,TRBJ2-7,CASSPLAGGAQQYF
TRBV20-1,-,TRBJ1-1,CSAPSSGVGFTEAFF
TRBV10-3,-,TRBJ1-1,CAISESGGLVTEAFF
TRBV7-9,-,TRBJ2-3,CASSPRGGPTDTQYF
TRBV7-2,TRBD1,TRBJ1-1,CASSRHGNTGGAEAFF
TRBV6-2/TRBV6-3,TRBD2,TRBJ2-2,CASILAGGGTGELFF
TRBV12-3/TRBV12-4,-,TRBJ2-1,CASSLLSRYNEQFF
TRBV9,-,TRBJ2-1,CASSVDGGWYNEQFF
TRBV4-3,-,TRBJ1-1,CASSQDRSGRAEAFF
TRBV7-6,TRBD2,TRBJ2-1,CASSLIASGSGNEQFF
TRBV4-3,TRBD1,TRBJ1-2,CASSQEGQGSGGYTF
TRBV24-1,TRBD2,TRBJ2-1,CATSELAGDPWNEQFF
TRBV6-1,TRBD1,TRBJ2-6,CASRRARGYVGANVLTF
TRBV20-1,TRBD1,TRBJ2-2,CSATPGQGNTGELFF
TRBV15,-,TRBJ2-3,CATSRGTDTQYF
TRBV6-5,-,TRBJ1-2,CASSYSKQTYGYTF
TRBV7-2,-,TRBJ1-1,CASSSGWELATEAFF
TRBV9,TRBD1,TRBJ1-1,CASSGTGGAGEAFF
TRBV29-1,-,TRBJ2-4,CSVSQGGGKNIQYF
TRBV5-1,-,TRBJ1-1,CASTPDRPGMNTEAFF
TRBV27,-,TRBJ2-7,CASSYGGRSYEQYF
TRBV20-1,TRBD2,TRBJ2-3,CSASLLAGAGDTQYF
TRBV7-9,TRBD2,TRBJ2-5,CASTLGGRETQYF
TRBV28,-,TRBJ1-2,CASSSVRFYGYTF
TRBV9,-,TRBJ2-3,CASSPKGGLPRRGDTQYF
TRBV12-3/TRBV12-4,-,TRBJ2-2,CASSLSVRVNTGELFF
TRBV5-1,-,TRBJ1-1,CASSFEVRNTEAFF
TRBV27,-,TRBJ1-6,CASRHQENNSPLHF
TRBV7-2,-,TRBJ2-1,CASSQAYSSYNEQFF
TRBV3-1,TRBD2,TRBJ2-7,CASSQGISGSSYEQYF
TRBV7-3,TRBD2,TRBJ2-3,CASSLTLIAGTDTQYF
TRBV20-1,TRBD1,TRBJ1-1,CSASTGFWLDRTEAFF
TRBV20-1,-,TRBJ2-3,CSARGVVGPKTDTQYF
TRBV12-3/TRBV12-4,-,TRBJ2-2,CASTPFRATGELFF
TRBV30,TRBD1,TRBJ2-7,CAWSPDRGYEQYF
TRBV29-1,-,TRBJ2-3,CSVEGTRGAGTDTQYF
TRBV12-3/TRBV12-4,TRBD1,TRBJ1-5,CASRWGQGADQPQHF
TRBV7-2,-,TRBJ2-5,CASSLAARTQYF
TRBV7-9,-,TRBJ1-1,CASSTPGLNTEAFF
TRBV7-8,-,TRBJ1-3,CASSLLGGGVDTIYF
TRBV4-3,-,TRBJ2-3,CASSQARRTDTQYF